This is a list of T cell receptor beta chains from one sample in a study of CD8 T cells in acute hepatitis C reinfection. Profiling relied on immunoSEQ multiplex PCR, and the TCRdb table lists in-frame clones only, not all of them. Among 35,000 to 40,000 clones listed, 87% were seen once. Source material: naive CD8+ T cells from PBMCs. All receptors derive from a man under 40 with chronic hepatitis C. Both conserved end residues are part of each CDR3. The D gene is left open where the match is weak. Some rows have no size entry. The others give once, few or many, or a class for an expanded clone.

abundance: -
d_gene: -
v_gene: TRBV10-1
j_gene: TRBJ2-7
CDR3aa: CASSEDLSYEQYF
CDR3nt: TGCGCCAGCAGTGAGGACCTCTCCTACGAGCAGTACTTC

abundance: once
d_gene: -
v_gene: TRBV27
j_gene: TRBJ2-7
CDR3aa: CASSFEDGYEQYF
CDR3nt: TGTGCCAGCAGTTTCGAGGACGGGTACGAGCAGTACTTC

abundance: -
d_gene: -
v_gene: TRBV11-2
j_gene: TRBJ2-3
CDR3aa: CASSLVEPDTQYF
CDR3nt: TGTGCCAGCAGCTTAGTGGAGCCAGATACGCAGTATTTT

abundance: -
d_gene: -
v_gene: TRBV6-5
j_gene: TRBJ1-1
CDR3aa: CASRPRWNTEAFF
CDR3nt: TGTGCCAGCAGGCCGAGGTGGAACACTGAAGCTTTCTTT

abundance: -
d_gene: -
v_gene: TRBV19
j_gene: TRBJ1-4
CDR3aa: CASSGGANEKLFF
CDR3nt: TGTGCCAGTAGTGGCGGTGCTAATGAAAAACTGTTTTTT

abundance: -
d_gene: -
v_gene: TRBV9
j_gene: TRBJ1-2
CDR3aa: CASSSLGTARYGYTF
CDR3nt: TGTGCCAGCAGCTCTCTCGGAACAGCTCGCTATGGCTACACCTTC

abundance: -
d_gene: TRBD1
v_gene: TRBV2
j_gene: TRBJ2-7
CDR3aa: CASRAPPTGKAYYEQYF
CDR3nt: TGTGCCAGCAGGGCGCCGCCGACAGGGAAAGCCTACTACGAGCAGTACTTC

abundance: -
d_gene: -
v_gene: TRBV5-6
j_gene: TRBJ1-2
CDR3aa: CASSLSGSNYGYTF
CDR3nt: TGTGCCAGCAGCTTGTCAGGCTCTAACTATGGCTACACCTTC

abundance: once
d_gene: -
v_gene: TRBV28
j_gene: TRBJ1-5
CDR3aa: CASSFFGGNQPQHF
CDR3nt: TGTGCCAGCAGTTTTTTTGGCGGCAATCAGCCCCAGCATTTT

abundance: -
d_gene: -
v_gene: TRBV7-9
j_gene: TRBJ1-4
CDR3aa: CASSLGSAWSENTPEKLFF
CDR3nt: TGTGCCAGCAGCTTAGGTAGTGCGTGGAGTGAGAATACTCCAGAAAAACTGTTTTTT

abundance: -
d_gene: TRBD1
v_gene: TRBV13
j_gene: TRBJ2-5
CDR3aa: CASSTTGGETQYF
CDR3nt: TGTGCCAGCAGCACCACAGGGGGAGAGACCCAGTACTTC

abundance: -
d_gene: -
v_gene: TRBV4-1
j_gene: TRBJ2-5
CDR3aa: CASSQEWVGKETQYF
CDR3nt: TGCGCCAGCAGCCAAGAATGGGTGGGAAAAGAGACCCAGTACTTC

abundance: -
d_gene: -
v_gene: TRBV6-5
j_gene: TRBJ1-4
CDR3aa: CASSYSMGTTEKLFF
CDR3nt: TGTGCCAGCAGTTACTCGATGGGCACCACAGAAAAACTGTTTTTT

abundance: -
d_gene: -
v_gene: TRBV5-5
j_gene: TRBJ1-1
CDR3aa: CASSLEGGTEAFF
CDR3nt: TGTGCCAGCAGCTTGGAGGGGGGCACTGAAGCTTTCTTT

abundance: few
d_gene: -
v_gene: TRBV5-6
j_gene: TRBJ1-2
CDR3aa: CASSLTANYGYTF
CDR3nt: TGTGCCAGCAGCTTGACGGCTAACTATGGCTACACCTTC

abundance: -
d_gene: -
v_gene: TRBV27
j_gene: TRBJ1-1
CDR3aa: CASSLSMGTEAFF
CDR3nt: TGTGCCAGCAGTTTATCGATGGGTACTGAAGCTTTCTTT

abundance: -
d_gene: TRBD2
v_gene: TRBV27
j_gene: TRBJ2-1
CDR3aa: CASSFGGSEYNEQFF
CDR3nt: TGTGCCAGCAGTTTTGGCGGGAGTGAATACAATGAGCAGTTCTTC

abundance: -
d_gene: -
v_gene: TRBV13
j_gene: TRBJ1-1
CDR3aa: CASSSGGSEAFF
CDR3nt: TGTGCCAGCAGCTCGGGGGGATCTGAAGCTTTCTTT